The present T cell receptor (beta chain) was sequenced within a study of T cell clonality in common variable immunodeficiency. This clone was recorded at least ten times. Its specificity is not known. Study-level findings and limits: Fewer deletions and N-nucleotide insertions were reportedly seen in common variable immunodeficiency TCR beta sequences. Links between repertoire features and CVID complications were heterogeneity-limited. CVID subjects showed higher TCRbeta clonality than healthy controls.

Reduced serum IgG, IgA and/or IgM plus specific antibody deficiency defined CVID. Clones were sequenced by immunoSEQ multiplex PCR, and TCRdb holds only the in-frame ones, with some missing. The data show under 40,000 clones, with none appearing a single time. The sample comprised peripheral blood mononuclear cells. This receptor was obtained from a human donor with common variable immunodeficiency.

CDR3 bases read: TGTGCCAGCAGCCCCCTGCAGGGGAACACCGGGGAG. Translating it yields CASSPLQGNTGE. The entire CDR3 protein is CASSPLQGNTGELFF. The chain is built from TRBV7-3 and TRBJ2-2; perhaps TRBD1 as D (5 bases). Sequencing ends 3 residues short of the CDR3 end; the germline J gene provides the rest. Per the germline V gene, CDR1 is SGHTA and CDR2 is FQGTGA. This CDR3 is 15 amino acids long. V lost 5 bases and J lost 1, with 11 bases in between.